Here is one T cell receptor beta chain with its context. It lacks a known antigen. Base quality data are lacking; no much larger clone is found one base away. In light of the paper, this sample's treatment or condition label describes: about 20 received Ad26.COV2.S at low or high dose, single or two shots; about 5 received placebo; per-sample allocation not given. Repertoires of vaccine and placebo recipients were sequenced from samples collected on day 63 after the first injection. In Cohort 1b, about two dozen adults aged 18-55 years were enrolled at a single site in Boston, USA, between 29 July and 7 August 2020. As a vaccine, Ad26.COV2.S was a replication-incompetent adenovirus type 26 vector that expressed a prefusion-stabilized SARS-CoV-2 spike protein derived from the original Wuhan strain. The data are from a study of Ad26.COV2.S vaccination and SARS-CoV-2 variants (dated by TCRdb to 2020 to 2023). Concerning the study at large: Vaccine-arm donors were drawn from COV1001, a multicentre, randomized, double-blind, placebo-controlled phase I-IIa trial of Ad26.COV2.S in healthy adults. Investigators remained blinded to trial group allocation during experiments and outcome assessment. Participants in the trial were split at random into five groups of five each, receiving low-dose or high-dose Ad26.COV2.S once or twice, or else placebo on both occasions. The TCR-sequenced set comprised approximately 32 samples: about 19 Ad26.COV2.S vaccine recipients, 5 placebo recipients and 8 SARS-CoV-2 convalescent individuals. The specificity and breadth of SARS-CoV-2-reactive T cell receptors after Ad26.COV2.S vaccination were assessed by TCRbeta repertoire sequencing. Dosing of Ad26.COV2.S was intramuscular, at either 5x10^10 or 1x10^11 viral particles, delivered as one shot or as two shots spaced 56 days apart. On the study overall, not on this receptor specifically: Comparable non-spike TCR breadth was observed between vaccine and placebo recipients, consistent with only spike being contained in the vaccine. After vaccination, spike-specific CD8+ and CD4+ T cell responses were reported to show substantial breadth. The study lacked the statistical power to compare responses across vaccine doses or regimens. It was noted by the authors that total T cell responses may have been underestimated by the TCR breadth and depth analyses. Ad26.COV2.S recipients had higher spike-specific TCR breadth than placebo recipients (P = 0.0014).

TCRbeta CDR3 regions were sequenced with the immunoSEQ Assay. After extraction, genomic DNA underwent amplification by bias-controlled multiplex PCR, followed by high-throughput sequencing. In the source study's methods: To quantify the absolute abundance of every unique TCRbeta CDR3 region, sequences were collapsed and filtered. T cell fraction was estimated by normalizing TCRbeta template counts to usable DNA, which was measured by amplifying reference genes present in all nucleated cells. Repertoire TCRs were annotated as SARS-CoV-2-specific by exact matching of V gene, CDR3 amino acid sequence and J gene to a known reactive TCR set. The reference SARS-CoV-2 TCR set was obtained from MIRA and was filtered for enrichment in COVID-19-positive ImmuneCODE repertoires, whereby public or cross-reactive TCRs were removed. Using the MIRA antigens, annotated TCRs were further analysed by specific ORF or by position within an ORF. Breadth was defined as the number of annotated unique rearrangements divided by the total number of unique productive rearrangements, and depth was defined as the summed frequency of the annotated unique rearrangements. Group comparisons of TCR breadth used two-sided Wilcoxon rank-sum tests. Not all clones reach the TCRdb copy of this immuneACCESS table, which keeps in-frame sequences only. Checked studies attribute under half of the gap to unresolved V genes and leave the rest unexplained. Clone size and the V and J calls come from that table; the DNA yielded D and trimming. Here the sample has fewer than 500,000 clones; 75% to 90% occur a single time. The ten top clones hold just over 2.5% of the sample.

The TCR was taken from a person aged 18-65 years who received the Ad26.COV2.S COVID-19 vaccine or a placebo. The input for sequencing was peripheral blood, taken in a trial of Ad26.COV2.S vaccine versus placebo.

The CDR3 protein is CASSRQGDEAFF. Here is the DNA: TGTGCCAGCAGCAGACAGGGGGATGAAGCTTTCTTT. The rearrangement joined TRBV5-4 to TRBJ1-1; the central 9 bases match TRBD1. V is pruned by 4 bases and J by 7 bases, leaving 2 bases of the junction without a gene match. CDR1 and CDR2, looked up from the germline V gene (reference sequence), are SGHNT and YYREEE. The CDR3 starts with the cysteine, ends with the phenylalanine, and has 12 residues. Only the CDR3 part of the read is kept: 36 bases, read in frame from the first base.